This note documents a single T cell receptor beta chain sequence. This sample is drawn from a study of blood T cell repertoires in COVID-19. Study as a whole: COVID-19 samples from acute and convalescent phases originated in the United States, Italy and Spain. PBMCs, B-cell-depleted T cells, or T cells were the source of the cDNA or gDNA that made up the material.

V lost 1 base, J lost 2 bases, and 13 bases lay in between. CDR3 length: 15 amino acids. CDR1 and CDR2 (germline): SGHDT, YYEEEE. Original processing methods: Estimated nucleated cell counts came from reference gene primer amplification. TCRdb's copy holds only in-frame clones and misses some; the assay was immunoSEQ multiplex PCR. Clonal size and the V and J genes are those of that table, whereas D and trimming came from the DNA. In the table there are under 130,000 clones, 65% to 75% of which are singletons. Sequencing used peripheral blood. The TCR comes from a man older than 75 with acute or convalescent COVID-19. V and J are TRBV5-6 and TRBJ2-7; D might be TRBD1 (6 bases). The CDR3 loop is CASSLKQGPTYEQYF. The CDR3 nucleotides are TGTGCCAGCAGCTTGAAACAGGGCCCGACCTACGAGCAGTACTTC.